These 30 T cell receptor beta chains came from one sample sequenced in a study of cytomegalovirus exposure and HLA in healthy donors. The PCR contained 60 Vbeta and 13 Jbeta primers. Here immunoSEQ multiplex PCR was the method, and the copy in TCRdb shows in-frame clones only, minus some. The top ten clones hold 2% to 2.5% of a sample with some 130,000 clones, 75% to 80% of them seen once. What was sequenced was PBMCs. These TCRs come from a man aged 25 to 45 in good health and CMV-seronegative.

This chain links TRBV7-8 with TRBJ2-5, with 9 bases identical to TRBD2. The germline gives CDR1 SGHVS, CDR2 FQNEAQ. The ends lost 11 bases at V and 5 bases at J; junction bases unmatched: 6. This CDR3 is 12 amino acids long. CDR3 in DNA: TGTGCCGGACGTAGCGGGGGCGAGACCCAGTACTTC. Protein sequence: CAGRSGGETQYF.

In its sample, this clone was seen once. The chain joins TRBV18 to TRBJ1-3; TRBD1 is a possible D gene (6 bases). The CDR3 sequence is 16 residues long. Germline-derived CDR1 and CDR2 are KGHSH and LQKENI. Trimming pared 1 base from V and 0 bases from J, leaving 10 bases between. CDR3 in amino acids: CASSPRDTSSGNTIYF. The DNA of the CDR3 is TGTGCCAGCTCACCACGGGACACCAGCTCTGGAAACACCATATATTTT.

This rearrangement joins TRBV30 to TRBJ2-3; 9 nucleotides align to TRBD2. V gave up 8 bases and J gave up 8 bases; unmatched junction bases: 17. The V gene's germline CDR1 is GTSNPN and CDR2 SVGIG (reference sequence). The CDR3 spans 15 residues. The CDR3 DNA reads TGTGCCGGAACGCGGGGGGGCCCAGCAGCCGGTACGCAGTATTTT. It specifies CAGTRGGPAAGTQYF.

The chain joins TRBV28 to TRBJ2-7; 13 bases line up with TRBD2. CDR1 MDHEN and CDR2 SYDVKM come from the germline V gene. This CDR3 comprises 17 residues. Trimming removed 11 bases from V and 5 bases from J; junction bases left unmatched: 18. CDR3 coding DNA: TGTGCCTCGAAAAGGACTAGCGGGAGTAGGGTCTCTGACGAGCAGTACTTC. Residues: CASKRTSGSRVSDEQYF.

Concerning this clone itself: The sample contains more than one DNA sequence encoding this CDR3. The rearrangement links TRBV5-1 to TRBJ1-2, with 9 positions matching TRBD1. This CDR3 comprises 13 residues. Trimming removed 3 bases from V and 6 bases from J; junction bases left unmatched: 3. Germline values: CDR1 SGHRS, CDR2 YFSETQ. The CDR3 reads CASSSGQGDGYTF. CDR3 nucleotides: TGCGCCAGCAGCTCGGGACAGGGAGATGGCTACACCTTC.

The rearrangement links TRBV7-2 to TRBJ2-5, with 12 bases identical to TRBD2. V was clipped by 1 base and J by 1 base; unmatched bases: 4. CDR1 and CDR2 (germline): SGHTA, FQGNSA. The CDR3 loop spans 17 amino acids. CDR3 sequence: CASSLGTSGDPQETQYF. CDR3 DNA: TGTGCCAGCAGCTTAGGGACTAGCGGGGACCCCCAAGAGACCCAGTACTTC.

The chain has TRBV15 and TRBJ1-4; D is possibly TRBD1 (5 bases). Germline CDR1 LNHNV, CDR2 YYDKDF (reference sequence). The CDR3 runs to 13 residues. Trimming stripped 0 bases from V and 7 bases from J, with 6 bases between. CDR3 residues: CATSRDRGEKLFF. For the CDR3, the DNA is TGTGCCACCAGCAGAGATAGGGGTGAAAAACTGTTTTTT. Drawing the rest from reference TRBV15 and TRBJ1-4, the complete variable domain is DAMVIQNPRYQVTQFGKPVTLSCSQTLNHNVMYWYQQKSSQAPKLLFHYYDKDFNNEADTPDNFQSRRPNTSFCFLDIRSPGLGDTAMYLCATSRDRGEKLFFGSGTQLSVL.

This clone occurred a few times. The chain couples TRBV2 to TRBJ2-6; D possibly corresponds to TRBD1 (5 bases). The CDR3 length is 14 residues. CDR1 is SNHLY, CDR2 FYNNEI, per germline. Trimming took 5 bases from V and 3 from J, leaving 8 bases between them. The CDR3 protein is CASSRQGGANVLTF. In DNA, the CDR3 is TGTGCCAGCAGTCGTCAGGGTGGGGCCAACGTCCTGACTTTC.

CDR3 in amino acids: CASSLGGVFQQYF. DNA of the CDR3: TGCGCCAGCAGCTTGGGGGGGGTATTCCAGCAGTATTTT. This chain joins TRBV5-1 and TRBJ2-3; weak D call: TRBD2 (6 bases). Trimming left V 0 bases short and J 11 bases short, with 13 bases between. In germline, CDR1 is SGHRS, CDR2 YFSETQ. The CDR3 runs to 13 residues.

The CDR3 is CASSLVWGGGREKLFF. CDR3 in DNA: TGTGCCAGCAGCTTGGTGTGGGGGGGAGGGAGAGAAAAACTGTTTTTT. The gene calls are TRBV7-2 and TRBJ1-4; TRBD1 is a possible D gene (5 bases). V lost 3 bases, J lost 8 bases, and 19 bases lay in between. The CDR3 totals 16 residues. The germline CDR1 and CDR2 sequences are SGHTA and FQGNSA.

J is TRBJ1-2 and V is TRBV13, with D possibly being TRBD1 (5 bases). This CDR3 has 15 amino acids. V was pared by 5 bases and J by 4 bases, with 17 bases between. Germline loops: CDR1 PRHDT, CDR2 FYEKMQ (reference sequence). The CDR3 region has the DNA TGTGCCAGCAGCCACGCGACAGCAAGCCTCTATGGCTACACCTTC. As protein: CASSHATASLYGYTF.

On this clone: One end of the junction does not line up with germline, which may come from a read error. This sequence joins TRBV5-5 and TRBJ2-7, with a possible D match to TRBD1 (5 bases). CDR3 length: 14 amino acids. Germline V lookup: CDR1 SGHKS, CDR2 YYEKEE (reference sequence). The DNA of the CDR3 is TGTGCCAGCAGCTTGGGAGGCGAGAGCAGTGGGCAGGGTTTC. It specifies CASSLGGESSGQGF. Full variable domain (outside the CDR3, taken from reference TRBV5-5 and TRBJ2-7): DAGVTQSPTHLIKTRGQQVTLRCSPISGHKSVSWYQQVLGQGPQFIFQYYEKEERGRGNFPDRFSARQFPNYSSELNVNALLLGDSALYLCASSLGGESSGQGFGPGTRLTVT.

The rearrangement uses TRBV6-1 and TRBJ1-2; TRBD1 matches 7 bases. Trimming cost V 10 bases and J 2 bases; bases outside gene matches: 4. Looked up from germline, CDR1 is MNHNS and CDR2 is SASEGT. The CDR3 is 12 amino acids. The CDR3 here is CATQTGNYGYTF. In DNA form, the CDR3 reads TGTGCCACACAGACAGGGAACTATGGCTACACCTTC.

The CDR3 DNA sequence: TGTGCCAGCGGGCCTGAGCGGTTAAGTTCCGAGCAGTACTTC. Its protein product is CASGPERLSSEQYF. The V and J genes are TRBV6-5 and TRBJ2-7; possibly TRBD2 for D (5 bases). Germline CDR1 and CDR2: MNHEY and SVGAGI. Deletions cut 8 bases from V and 6 bases from J, with 20 bases between. This CDR3 is 14 amino acids long.

The chain's CDR3 is CASSLGGPTNTGELFF. The CDR3 nucleotides are TGCGCCAGCAGCCTAGGGGGACCCACGAACACCGGGGAGCTGTTTTTT. This chain joins TRBV5-1 and TRBJ2-2; D perhaps matches TRBD1 (6 bases). Germline assignment: CDR1 SGHRS and CDR2 YFSETQ. CDR3 length equals 16 residues. V was shortened by 4 bases and J by 0 bases, with 13 bases between the two germline ends.

With respect to this clone: A junction end diverges from the germline sequence, so it may reflect a read error. This chain uses TRBV7-9 with TRBJ2-7; the D is unclear. CDR1 SEHNR and CDR2 FQNEAQ come from the germline V gene (reference sequence). This CDR3 has 11 amino acids. The CDR3 sequence: CSSSPLAEQYF. Written as DNA, the CDR3 is TGTTCCAGCAGCCCCCTGGCCGAGCAGTACTTC.

This sequence joins TRBV7-9 and TRBJ2-7, with no clear D. The CDR3 is 12 residues long. Trimming stripped 2 bases from V and 4 bases from J, with 6 bases between. The germline CDR1 and CDR2 sequences are SEHNR and FQNEAQ (reference sequence). This CDR3 reads CASSLFSYEQYF. The CDR3 region has the DNA TGTGCCAGCAGCTTATTTAGTTACGAGCAGTACTTC.

The V gene is TRBV5-1, the J gene TRBJ2-3; 15 positions agree with TRBD2. Per the germline V gene, CDR1 is SGHRS and CDR2 is YFSETQ. With 1 base clipped from V and 1 base from J, the junction kept 10 bases outside the gene matches. This CDR3 contains 20 residues. CDR3 bases: TGCGCCAGCAGCTTGAAGCCAGGACTAGCGGGAGGGCGGGGCACAGATACGCAGTATTTT. Protein sequence: CASSLKPGLAGGRGTDTQYF.

J is TRBJ2-3 and V is TRBV2; 7 positions match TRBD1. V was pared by 2 bases and J by 3 bases, with 5 bases of the junction left unmatched. The length of the CDR3 is 15 residues. CDR1 and CDR2 (germline): SNHLY, FYNNEI. CDR3 DNA: TGTGCCAGCAGTGAAAGGGGGCAGGGAACAGATACGCAGTATTTT. Its translation is CASSERGQGTDTQYF.

In its sample, this clone was seen once. This chain uses TRBV6-1 with TRBJ2-7; 9 nucleotides match TRBD2. This CDR3 is built from 15 residues. J gave up 1 base and V 4 bases, and 5 bases lay outside the gene matches. Germline CDR1 is MNHNS and CDR2 is SASEGT. The chain's CDR3 is CASSGLAGSSYEQYF. In nucleotides, the CDR3 is TGTGCCAGCAGTGGCCTAGCGGGATCTTCCTACGAGCAGTACTTC.

The chain couples TRBV18 to TRBJ1-2; 7 bases fit TRBD1. V lost 3 bases to trimming and J lost 5 bases; unmatched junction nucleotides: 15. This CDR3 has 17 residues. Germline V gene sequence: CDR1 KGHSH, CDR2 LQKENI. CDR3 loop: CASSPDATRQGSYGYTF. CDR3 in DNA: TGTGCCAGCTCACCCGACGCAACCCGACAGGGTAGTTATGGCTACACCTTC.

This chain joins TRBV19 and TRBJ1-5, with 11 nucleotides matching TRBD1. Germline CDR1 and CDR2: LNHDA and SQIVND (reference sequence). This CDR3 has 16 residues. V was clipped by 1 base and J by 4 bases; unmatched bases: 3. The DNA for the CDR3 is TGTGCCAGTAGTATAGGGGACAGGGGGTTTAATCAGCCCCAGCATTTT. This gives the protein CASSIGDRGFNQPQHF. Based on the CDR3 plus reference TRBV19 and TRBJ1-5, the full variable domain is DGGITQSPKYLFRKEGQNVTLSCEQNLNHDAMYWYRQDPGQGLRLIYYSQIVNDFQKGDIAEGYSVSREKKESFPLTVTSAQKNPTAFYLCASSIGDRGFNQPQHFGDGTRLSIL.

For the CDR3, the DNA is TGTGCCAGCAGCTTAGGACATTCCTACGAGCAGTACTTC. This encodes CASSLGHSYEQYF. The rearrangement links TRBV7-8 to TRBJ2-7, with D hard to call. Germline V CDR1 and CDR2: SGHVS, FQNEAQ. There are 13 residues in the CDR3. The germline V and J ends were trimmed by 1 base and 1 base, with 5 bases remaining between them. The full variable domain, with the rest looked up from reference TRBV7-8 and TRBJ2-7, is GAGVSQSPRYKVAKRGQDVALRCDPISGHVSLFWYQQALGQGPEFLTYFQNEAQLDKSGLPSDRFFAERPEGSVSTLKIQRTQQEDSAVYLCASSLGHSYEQYFGPGTRLTVT.

The rearrangement links TRBV14 to TRBJ1-2; possibly TRBD1 for D (5 bases). Trimming cost V 6 bases and J 4 bases, with 12 bases left between them. Germline lookup yields CDR1 SGHDN and CDR2 FVKESK. The CDR3 sequence is 13 residues long. This chain's CDR3 is CASRLDSTYGYTF. The CDR3 DNA sequence: TGTGCCAGCAGACTCGACAGTACCTATGGCTACACCTTC.

V and J are TRBV10-3 and TRBJ2-1; TRBD2 matches at 10 bases. The CDR3 sequence is 14 residues long. Trimming cost V 7 bases and J 7 bases; bases outside gene matches: 7. CDR1 and CDR2 (germline): ENHRY, SYGVKD. The CDR3 loop reads CAIMPSGSRNEQFF. The CDR3 DNA sequence: TGTGCCATCATGCCTAGCGGGAGTCGAAATGAGCAGTTCTTC.

The J gene is TRBJ2-1, the V gene TRBV7-2; D remains unclear. Trimming stripped 2 bases from V and 0 bases from J, with 11 bases between. The germline gives CDR1 SGHTA, CDR2 FQGNSA. CDR3 length equals 16 residues. CDR3 sequence reads: CASSLLADLSYNEQFF. In DNA form, the CDR3 reads TGTGCCAGCAGCTTACTTGCGGATCTCTCCTACAATGAGCAGTTCTTC.

The CDR3 nucleotides are TGTGCCTGGAACGCGGCCTACAATGAGCAGTTCTTC. It yields the protein CAWNAAYNEQFF. The chain has TRBV30 and TRBJ2-1; D not certain. This CDR3 region has 12 residues. Trimming cost V 4 bases and J 2 bases, with 6 bases left between them. Germline V lookup: CDR1 GTSNPN, CDR2 SVGIG (reference sequence). Complete variable domain (other parts from reference TRBV30 and TRBJ2-1): SQTIHQWPATLVQPVGSPLSLECTVEGTSNPNLYWYRQAAGRGLQLLFYSVGIGQISSEVPQNLSASRPQDRQFILSSKKLLLSDSGFYLCAWNAAYNEQFFGPGTRLTVL.

This chain joins TRBV6-1 and TRBJ2-7, with a tentative D call TRBD1 (5 bases). Trimming took 6 bases from V and 4 from J, leaving 16 bases between them. This CDR3 spans 14 amino acids. Germline loops: CDR1 MNHNS, CDR2 SASEGT. The CDR3 sequence: CASSKGPRIYEQYF. CDR3 in DNA: TGTGCCAGCAGCAAGGGGCCGCGAATTTACGAGCAGTACTTC.

This clone was seen a single time. The V call is TRBV5-8, the J call TRBJ2-5; TRBD2 matches at 15 bases. V shed 2 bases, J shed 5 bases, and the junction held 10 bases outside the gene matches. CDR3 length: 18 amino acids. Germline V gene data show CDR1 as SGHTS and CDR2 as YDEGEE. The CDR3 spells CASSFLGGGTSGRETQYF. The CDR3, as DNA: TGTGCCAGCAGCTTTCTCGGAGGTGGGACTAGCGGGAGGGAGACCCAGTACTTC.

This chain uses TRBV11-2 with TRBJ2-7; a possible D gene is TRBD2 (6 bases). Germline-derived CDR1 and CDR2 are SGHAT and FQNNGV. CDR3 length: 13 residues. Trimming took 7 bases from V and 6 from J, leaving 16 bases between them. The CDR3 protein is CASTSGSFSEQYF. The CDR3 bases are TGTGCCAGCACTTCCGGGAGTTTCTCCGAGCAGTACTTC.